Here is one T cell receptor (beta chain) with its context. The germline CDR1 and CDR2 sequences are MNHEY and SVGAGI. V shed 11 bases and J 4 bases; nucleotides not matched to a gene: 6. This CDR3 is built from 12 residues. This specimen comes from a study of blood T cell repertoires in COVID-19. Study information: The study drew acute and convalescent COVID-19 samples from the United States, Italy and Spain. In each case, the material was cDNA or gDNA derived from T cells, B-cell-depleted T cells, or PBMCs.

Per the authors' pipeline: Amplification with reference gene primers provided the estimates of nucleated cell counts. Libraries were prepared by immunoSEQ multiplex PCR; TCRdb keeps only in-frame clonotypes and omits some of them. V, J and clone size were drawn from that table, and D and trimming were deduced from the DNA. The sample includes tens of thousands of clones, more than 75% of them seen just once. What was sequenced was peripheral blood. This rearrangement joins TRBV6-5 to TRBJ1-2, with 8 bases lining up with TRBD1. The source is a human donor with acute or convalescent COVID-19. The donor label of this sample is uncertain. The CDR3 DNA follows: TGTGCCGGATACGGACAGGGCTATGGCTACACCTTC. Translated, it gives CAGYGQGYGYTF.